The 11 T cell receptor beta chains below come from one sample, sequenced in a study of breast tumors, draining lymph nodes, adjacent tissues. The lymph nodes were axillary draining lymph nodes from breast cancer patients. TCRdb fed the multiplex PCR reads into MiXCR, producing one record per CDR3 protein. The sample gives 160,000 or so distinct CDR3 sequences, roughly 35% of which show up once; around 4% is in the top ten. The sample was axillary lymph node tissue. Every receptor here comes from a female donor with breast cancer. Some clones in this sample may be carry-over from other donors' samples.

This clonotype came up once. A read error may produce the germline difference seen at one junction end. V is TRBV19 and J is TRBJ1-2; 9 bases fit TRBD1. The CDR3 runs 16 residues. Germline V CDR1 and CDR2: LNHDA, SQIVND (reference sequence). The CDR3, as DNA: TGTGCCAGTAGTAGACTCGGGACAGGGTATAACCATGGCTACACCTTC. It translates to CASSRLGTGYNHGYTF.

There are many counts of this clonotype. The chain is built from TRBV2 and TRBJ2-7, with TRBD2 as a possible D gene (5 bases). The CDR3 is 12 amino acids. In germline, CDR1 is SNHLY, CDR2 FYNNEI. The V end lost 6 bases, the J end lost 8 bases, and 14 bases lay between the germline ends. For the CDR3, the DNA is TGTGCCAGCAGCGCGGTCCCCGGGAAGCAGTACTTC. This codes for CASSAVPGKQYF. Together with reference TRBV2 and TRBJ2-7, the CDR3 gives the full variable domain: EPEVTQTPSHQVTQMGQEVILRCVPISNHLYFYWYRQILGQKVEFLVSFYNNEISEKSEIFDDQFSVERPDGSNFTLKIRSTKLEDSAMYFCASSAVPGKQYFGPGTRLTVT.

This chain joins TRBV6-5 and TRBJ2-3; maybe TRBD1 (6 bases). The CDR3 length is 18 residues. Germline V CDR1 and CDR2: MNHEY, SVGAGI. Trimming stripped 7 bases from V and 2 bases from J, with 25 bases between. The CDR3 sequence: CASTMDSSGAGFTDTQYF. The CDR3 coding sequence is TGTGCCAGCACCATGGACAGCTCTGGGGCGGGTTTCACAGATACGCAGTATTTT.

This clonotype was seen many times. This chain uses TRBV2 with TRBJ2-3, with 9 positions matching TRBD1. Germline V CDR1 and CDR2: SNHLY, FYNNEI. V lost 7 bases to trimming and J lost 1 base; unmatched junction nucleotides: 9. The CDR3 has 16 residues. In DNA, the CDR3 is TGTGCCAGCATCCACCCCGGGGACAGGGGCACAGATACGCAGTATTTT. This encodes CASIHPGDRGTDTQYF.

The chain combines TRBV25-1 with TRBJ1-2; D is possibly TRBD1 (5 bases). The CDR3 runs to 15 residues. V dropped 3 bases and J dropped 3 bases, with 14 bases sitting between them. Germline CDR1 and CDR2: MGHDK and SYGVNS. CDR3 residues: CASSDRVCYDYGYTF. CDR3 sequence (DNA): TGTGCCAGCAGTGACAGGGTCTGTTATGACTATGGCTACACCTTC.

Comment on this clonotype: At one boundary the junction diverges from the germline segment, which might be a read error. This chain connects TRBV5-1 to TRBJ1-4; D may be TRBD1 (6 bases). This CDR3 has 15 residues. Germline V gene sequence: CDR1 SGHRS, CDR2 YFSETQ. The DNA of the CDR3 is TGCGCCAGAAGCTTGTCCAAGGGGGGCAATCAAAAACTGTTTTTT. Translated, it gives CARSLSKGGNQKLFF.

There are many counts of this clonotype. The chain uses TRBV5-5 and TRBJ1-6; D is perhaps TRBD1 (5 bases). The CDR3 consists of 20 residues. Germline V gives CDR1 SGHKS, CDR2 YYEKEE (reference sequence). V dropped 0 bases and J dropped 0 bases, with 19 bases sitting between them. CDR3: CASSLVGRGGTISYNSPLHF. CDR3 DNA sequence: TGTGCCAGCAGCTTGGTCGGCCGGGGCGGTACTATCTCCTATAATTCACCCCTCCACTTT.

The genes are TRBV6-2 or TRBV6-3 and TRBJ2-1; 7 nucleotides align to TRBD2. Germline CDR1 MNHEY, CDR2 SVGEGT. The CDR3 length is 15 residues. The trim removed 6 bases at V and 0 bases at J, leaving 5 bases unmatched. The chain's CDR3 is CASRSLADSYNEQFF. CDR3 coding DNA: TGTGCCAGCAGATCTCTAGCGGACTCCTACAATGAGCAGTTCTTC.

A few counts support this clonotype. The rearrangement links TRBV3-1 to TRBJ1-5; TRBD1 matches 7 bases. The germline V gene has CDR1 LGHDT and CDR2 YNNKEL (reference sequence). Trimming took 5 bases from V and 2 from J; bases not matched to a gene: 3. This CDR3 is built from 14 residues. As DNA, the CDR3 is TGTGCCAGCAGCTTAGGGGGCCGCAATCAGCCCCAGCATTTT. This translates into CASSLGGRNQPQHF.

The sample holds many counts of this clonotype. It may be a read error: a sequence one base away is much more abundant. This chain links TRBV11-2 with TRBJ2-5; D ambiguous. CDR1 and CDR2 (germline): SGHAT, FQNNGV. The CDR3 has 13 residues. The CDR3 coding sequence is TGTGCCAGCAGCTTAGGCCAGCAAGCGACCCAGTACTTC. This translates into CASSLGQQATQYF.

Concerning this clonotype: A much bigger clone sits one base away, suggesting this may be a read error. J is TRBJ2-7 and V is TRBV27; TRBD1 aligns across 8 bases. The CDR3 contains 15 residues. Per the germline V gene, CDR1 is MNHEY and CDR2 is SMNVEV (reference sequence). V shed 3 bases and J 3 bases; nucleotides not matched to a gene: 7. CDR3 residues: CASSFPGQAGYEQYF. The CDR3 DNA follows: TGTGCCAGCAGTTTCCCGGGACAGGCCGGCTACGAGCAGTACTTC.